A single sample gave rise to the 15 T cell receptor beta chains below, sequenced in a study of lymphopenia after photon versus proton radiotherapy (dated by TCRdb to the late 2010s). Receptor libraries were prepared by the immunoSEQ multiplex PCR assay. Here the immuneACCESS table is served through TCRdb, limited to in-frame sequences with V and J called. Missing clones are a known gap in these copies; in checked studies unresolved V genes cover under half, and the rest lacks a known reason. The sample table holds roughly 35,000 clones, of which 85% to 90% were seen once. About 2.9% of the sample is held by the ten biggest clonotypes. The sequencing used peripheral blood, collected from a patient treated with photon-based radiotherapy. Receptors originate from a man aged 45 to 65 with gastric cancer.

The count of this clone is one. The gene calls are TRBV2 and TRBJ1-1; D ambiguous. CDR3 length equals 13 residues. Germline V gives CDR1 SNHLY, CDR2 FYNNEI. Trimming removed 4 bases from V and 12 bases from J, with 18 bases in between. The CDR3 nucleotides read TGTGCCAGCAGTGTTTCTCCCGTTGTCGAAACTTTCTTT. Its protein is CASSVSPVVETFF.

The J gene is TRBJ2-3, the V gene TRBV2, with D possibly being TRBD1 (6 bases). Trimming cost V 6 bases and J 6 bases, with 19 bases left between them. The CDR3 sequence is 15 residues long. CDR1 and CDR2 (germline): SNHLY, FYNNEI. CDR3 in amino acids: CASRRTGIGSDTQYF. As DNA, the CDR3 is TGTGCCAGCAGGAGAACAGGGATCGGGTCGGATACGCAGTATTTT.

This clone has just a few counts. V usage is TRBV28 and J usage is TRBJ2-1; no clear D. Germline values: CDR1 MDHEN, CDR2 SYDVKM. CDR3 length: 12 amino acids. The ends were cut back, 6 bases at V and 4 bases at J, with 7 bases in the middle. Here the CDR3 reads CASRPDYNEQFF. The CDR3 DNA reads as TGTGCCAGCAGGCCAGATTACAATGAGCAGTTCTTC. Full variable domain (rest looked up from reference TRBV28 and TRBJ2-1): DVKVTQSSRYLVKRTGEKVFLECVQDMDHENMFWYRQDPGLGLRLIYFSYDVKMKEKGDIPEGYSVSREKKERFSLILESASTNQTSMYLCASRPDYNEQFFGPGTRLTVL.

This chain links TRBV21-1 with TRBJ2-7; the D call in the table, TRBD2, was not verified against the DNA. TRBV21-1 is reported as a pseudogene. CDR3 length: 15 amino acids. DNA of the CDR3: TGTGCCAGCACCACAACGGGGGGGGCGAGGAACGAGCAGTACTTC. This sequence encodes CASTTTGGARNEQYF.

In its sample, this clone was seen a few times. This chain connects TRBV21-1 to TRBJ1-5. TRBV21-1 is a documented pseudogene. This CDR3 is 13 amino acids long. CDR3 protein: CASSKLLAQPQHF. CDR3 nucleotides: TGTGCCAGCAGCAAATTACTGGCTCAGCCCCAGCATTTT.

V usage is TRBV7-9 and J usage is TRBJ2-2, with D maybe TRBD2 (5 bases). The V and J ends lost 5 bases and 4 bases respectively, with 26 bases between them. The CDR3 is made up of 19 amino acids. Germline values: CDR1 SEHNR, CDR2 FQNEAQ (reference sequence). DNA for the CDR3: TGTGCCAGCAGCCCCCGGACCCCCCCCCAGCGGACCCCCACCGGGGAGCTGTTTTTT. Residues: CASSPRTPPQRTPTGELFF.

The rearrangement links TRBV14 to TRBJ2-1; 9 positions agree with TRBD2. J lost 7 bases, V lost 0 bases, and 7 bases had no gene match. The CDR3 has 16 amino acids. Germline assignment: CDR1 SGHDN and CDR2 FVKESK. The CDR3 DNA sequence: TGTGCCAGCAGCCAAGAGGCGGGAGGGCCCTTTAATGAGCAGTTCTTC. Amino acids: CASSQEAGGPFNEQFF.

The J gene is TRBJ2-5, the V gene TRBV7-9, with TRBD2 matching 10 bases. V gave up 7 bases and J gave up 3 bases; unmatched junction bases: 2. CDR3 length: 13 amino acids. CDR1 is SEHNR and CDR2 is FQNEAQ in the germline V gene (reference sequence). CDR3 sequence reads: CASTLAGEETQYF. Written as DNA, the CDR3 is TGTGCCAGCACTCTAGCGGGAGAAGAGACCCAGTACTTC.

The genes are TRBV6-1 and TRBJ2-4; D ambiguous. Germline loops: CDR1 MNHNS, CDR2 SASEGT. Between the trimmed V and J ends, which lost 3 bases and 2 bases, there was a span of 5 bases. This CDR3 spans 13 amino acids. The chain's CDR3 is CASSDMSKNIQYF. The CDR3 coding sequence is TGTGCCAGCAGTGACATGTCCAAAAACATTCAGTACTTC.

This chain uses TRBV7-6 with TRBJ2-1; D tentatively fits TRBD1 or TRBD2 (5 bases each). The germline gives CDR1 SGHVS, CDR2 FNYEAQ. Trimming pared 5 bases from V and 0 bases from J, leaving 17 bases between. The CDR3 contains 17 residues. The CDR3: CASSPVQGPSSYNEQFF. The CDR3 coding sequence is TGTGCCAGCAGCCCCGTCCAGGGACCCAGCTCCTACAATGAGCAGTTCTTC.

The chain is built from TRBV7-8 and TRBJ1-4; D is possibly TRBD1 (6 bases). V lost 4 bases and J 2 bases, leaving 8 bases between the germline ends. CDR1 and CDR2 (germline): SGHVS, FQNEAQ. This CDR3 has 14 amino acids. This chain's CDR3 is CASSWTATNEKLFF. DNA for the CDR3: TGTGCCAGCAGCTGGACAGCTACTAATGAAAAACTGTTTTTT.

This clone was found a few times. The chain joins TRBV2 to TRBJ1-4; D gene uncertain. The V and J ends lost 4 bases and 7 bases respectively, with 13 bases between them. The CDR3 has 14 residues. The germline gives CDR1 SNHLY, CDR2 FYNNEI. The CDR3 sequence is CASSAYERGEKLFF. For the CDR3, the DNA is TGTGCCAGCAGTGCGTACGAACGGGGTGAAAAACTGTTTTTT.

The genes are TRBV5-1 and TRBJ2-7, with a weak D call TRBD2 (7 bases). The CDR3 covers 14 residues. V was trimmed by 7 bases and J by 7 bases, leaving 21 bases between them. The germline V gene has CDR1 SGHRS and CDR2 YFSETQ. CDR3 amino acids: CASAWGGQVEEQYF. The CDR3 DNA reads TGCGCCAGCGCCTGGGGGGGACAAGTGGAAGAGCAGTACTTC.

The chain uses TRBV27 and TRBJ2-5; D possibly uses TRBD1 or TRBD2 (6 bases each). The CDR3 length is 13 residues. Per the germline V gene, CDR1 is MNHEY and CDR2 is SMNVEV (reference sequence). Trimming took off 8 bases at V and 5 bases at J, with 15 bases between the two ends. The CDR3 DNA follows: TGTGCCAGCGGCCCCGGGGGCGCGGAGACCCAGTACTTC. This translates into CASGPGGAETQYF.

The gene calls are TRBV6-5 and TRBJ2-2, with a possible D match to TRBD2 (5 bases). Trimming took off 6 bases at V and 6 bases at J, with 17 bases between the two ends. Per the germline V gene, CDR1 is MNHEY and CDR2 is SVGAGI. The CDR3 length is 15 residues. CDR3 in DNA: TGTGCCAGCAGCCTCCCGTCTGTGGGAGCCGGGGAGCTGTTTTTT. Amino acids: CASSLPSVGAGELFF.